These 24 T cell receptor beta chains originate from one sample sequenced in a study of T cell repertoires in cytomegalovirus infection. TCRdb processed the reads anew with MiXCR; each CDR3 protein has one entry. This sample carries some 800,000 distinct CDR3 sequences, about 31% of them seen once, and the ten largest clones take around 12%. Their cognate antigens are unknown. The starting material was cultured CD8+ T cells from PBMCs, obtained from culture after CMV antigen stimulation. All receptors come from a human donor in good health (CMV status not recorded). Some clones in this sample may be carry-over from other donors' samples.

This clonotype was found a few times. The genes are TRBV7-9 and TRBJ1-2; D gene unclear. Trimming took 3 bases from V and 1 from J, leaving 9 bases between them. The CDR3 runs 14 residues. Germline V lookup: CDR1 SEHNR, CDR2 FQNEAQ (reference sequence). The CDR3 loop reads CASSLADYNYGYTF. CDR3 in DNA: TGTGCCAGCAGCTTGGCAGATTATAACTATGGCTACACCTTC.

This clonotype was found a few times. This rearrangement joins TRBV7-8 to TRBJ2-2; 13 bases map to TRBD2. There are 18 residues in the CDR3. Germline CDR1 is SGHVS and CDR2 is FQNEAQ. Losses at the gene ends were 0 bases for V and 6 bases for J; bases not matched to a gene: 7. For the CDR3, the DNA is TGTGCCAGCAGCTTAGCGATACTAGCGGGGGGGCCGTCCGGGGAGCTGTTTTTT. The encoded protein is CASSLAILAGGPSGELFF.

The chain combines TRBV19 with TRBJ2-1; D ambiguous. This CDR3 region has 13 residues. V was shortened by 0 bases and J by 8 bases, with 8 bases between the two germline ends. CDR1 LNHDA and CDR2 SQIVND come from the germline V gene (reference sequence). CDR3 DNA sequence: TGTGCCAGTAGTATAGATCCCACTGATGAGCAGTTCTTC. This encodes CASSIDPTDEQFF.

The sample holds one count of this clonotype. The chain links TRBV7-6 to TRBJ1-2; weak D call: TRBD1 (6 bases). From germline, CDR1 is SGHVS and CDR2 FNYEAQ. The CDR3 runs to 19 residues. Trimming shortened V by 2 bases and J by 4 bases, and 26 bases separated the two germline ends. Here the CDR3 reads CASSLNGGANPDLGYGYTF. Here the CDR3 DNA reads TGTGCCAGCAGCTTAAATGGGGGCGCTAACCCGGACCTAGGCTATGGCTACACCTTC.

The rearrangement uses TRBV3-1 and TRBJ1-2, with TRBD1 as a possible D gene (5 bases). Looked up from germline, CDR1 is LGHDT and CDR2 is YNNKEL (reference sequence). The CDR3 sequence is 14 residues long. V was trimmed by 4 bases and J by 6 bases, leaving 15 bases between them. The CDR3 here is CASSLPGILDGYTF. The CDR3 DNA is TGTGCCAGCAGCCTCCCAGGGATTTTGGATGGCTACACCTTC. Variable domain in full (rest from reference TRBV3-1 and TRBJ1-2): DTAVSQTPKYLVTQMGNDKSIKCEQNLGHDTMYWYKQDSKKFLKIMFSYNNKELIINETVPNRFSPKSPDKAHLNLHINSLELGDSAVYFCASSLPGILDGYTFGSGTRLTVV.

In its sample, this clonotype was seen once. The rearrangement uses TRBV2 and TRBJ1-1; D perhaps matches TRBD1 (5 bases). CDR3 length equals 11 residues. V lost 10 bases to trimming and J lost 4 bases, with 10 bases between them. Germline CDR1 reads SNHLY; CDR2 reads FYNNEI. The CDR3 here is CANLRGTEAFF. The CDR3 DNA follows: TGTGCCAACCTTAGGGGCACTGAAGCTTTCTTT. The whole variable domain, filled in from reference TRBV2 and TRBJ1-1, reads EPEVTQTPSHQVTQMGQEVILRCVPISNHLYFYWYRQILGQKVEFLVSFYNNEISEKSEIFDDQFSVERPDGSNFTLKIRSTKLEDSAMYFCANLRGTEAFFGQGTRLTVV.

Here the CDR3 DNA reads TGTGCCAGCAGTGCTGACAGGGGAACGGAAAAACTGTTTTTT. As protein: CASSADRGTEKLFF. J is TRBJ1-4 and V is TRBV2; the match to TRBD1 covers 8 bases. CDR1 and CDR2 from the germline V gene are SNHLY and FYNNEI. The ends lost 4 bases at V and 8 bases at J; junction bases unmatched: 6. The CDR3 consists of 14 residues.

This sequence joins TRBV6-6 and TRBJ1-5, with D perhaps matching TRBD1 (5 bases). The V gene's germline CDR1 is MNHNY and CDR2 SVGAGI (reference sequence). The V end lost 6 bases, the J end lost 4 bases, and 13 bases lay between the germline ends. The CDR3 is made up of 14 amino acids. The CDR3, as DNA: TGTGCCAGCAGCCGCTGGGGGATTAATCAGCCCCAGCATTTT. It is translated as CASSRWGINQPQHF.

The genes are TRBV9 and TRBJ2-5, with 8 nucleotides matching TRBD2. J lost 2 bases, V lost 0 bases, and 6 bases had no gene match. Germline lookup yields CDR1 SGDLS and CDR2 YYNGEE. The CDR3 consists of 16 residues. CDR3 amino acids: CASSVGGGGTQETQYF. The CDR3 DNA reads TGTGCCAGCAGCGTAGGTGGCGGGGGGACGCAAGAGACCCAGTACTTC.

This clonotype has ten or more counts. The chain is built from TRBV4-1 and TRBJ1-1; D unclear. Trimming took 0 bases from V and 8 from J, leaving 16 bases between them. This CDR3 region has 15 residues. Looked up from germline, CDR1 is MGHRA and CDR2 is YSYEKL. CDR3 region: CASSQDRGVTKEAFF. In DNA, the CDR3 is TGCGCCAGCAGCCAAGATCGAGGAGTGACTAAGGAAGCTTTCTTT.

This clonotype was seen a handful of times. Its ends do not fully match the called genes, so a read error is possible. The rearrangement links TRBV20-1 to TRBJ2-4; D possibly uses TRBD1 or TRBD2 (5 bases each). The CDR3 covers 15 residues. Per the germline V gene, CDR1 is DFQATT and CDR2 is SNEGSKA (reference sequence). Here the CDR3 reads CSARGRDEAKNIQYF. The CDR3 bases are TGCAGTGCAAGAGGAAGGGACGAGGCCAAAAACATTCAGTACTTC.

V usage is TRBV12-3 or TRBV12-4 and J usage is TRBJ1-1; 7 bases align to TRBD1. This CDR3 region has 14 residues. V dropped 6 bases and J dropped 1; count of bases not matched to a gene: 5. The CDR3 protein is CASRSTGTNTEAFF. The CDR3 DNA is TGTGCCAGCAGATCGACAGGGACGAACACTGAAGCTTTCTTT.

The V and J genes are TRBV13 and TRBJ1-2, with 10 bases lining up with TRBD1. The CDR3 consists of 15 residues. The V gene's germline CDR1 is PRHDT and CDR2 FYEKMQ (reference sequence). With V trimmed by 0 bases and J by 6 bases, 4 bases remained unmatched. The CDR3 loop reads CASSLGAGTGDGYTF. CDR3 sequence (DNA): TGTGCCAGCAGCTTAGGGGCAGGGACAGGGGATGGCTACACCTTC.

The CDR3 coding sequence is TGTGCCAGCAGTACACACACCCTCCGGGACAGGGGCACCTACGAGCAGTACTTC. Translation gives CASSTHTLRDRGTYEQYF. The genes are TRBV28 and TRBJ2-7; TRBD1 agrees at 10 bases. The ends lost 5 bases at V and 2 bases at J; junction bases unmatched: 15. The CDR3 runs to 18 residues. Germline lookup yields CDR1 MDHEN and CDR2 SYDVKM.

V and J are TRBV6-6 and TRBJ2-5, with D hard to call. CDR3 size: 14 residues. With 2 bases removed from V and 2 bases from J, the gap between germline ends came to 9 bases. Germline lookup yields CDR1 MNHNY and CDR2 SVGAGI (reference sequence). CDR3 region: CASSYTRKQETQYF. DNA of the CDR3: TGTGCCAGCAGTTACACAAGGAAACAAGAGACCCAGTACTTC.

The CDR3 sequence: CASSPGLAAPYEQYF. DNA for the CDR3: TGTGCCAGCAGTCCGGGACTAGCGGCCCCATACGAGCAGTACTTC. This chain connects TRBV6-8 to TRBJ2-7; 11 positions agree with TRBD2. The CDR3 spans 15 residues. Germline V gives CDR1 MNHGY, CDR2 SAAAGT. V lost 5 bases, J lost 4 bases, and 7 bases stayed unmatched.

This sequence joins TRBV24-1 and TRBJ2-2; D uncertain. Per germline, CDR1 KGHDR and CDR2 SFDVKD. V lost 3 bases and J lost 7, with 5 bases in between. The CDR3 extends over 12 amino acids. The CDR3 DNA reads as TGTGCCACCAGTGATATAGTCGGGGAGCTGTTTTTT. Its translation: CATSDIVGELFF.

On this clonotype: A much larger clone differs by one base, so this may be a read error. CDR3 in amino acids: CVSSFTASGGTDTQYF. Here the CDR3 DNA reads TGTGTCAGCAGCTTCACGGCTAGCGGGGGCACAGATACGCAGTATTTT. V is TRBV7-2 and J is TRBJ2-3; TRBD2 matches at 9 bases. This CDR3 has 16 amino acids. In germline, CDR1 is SGHTA, CDR2 FQGNSA.

J is TRBJ1-2 and V is TRBV14, with D unresolved. CDR3 length: 12 amino acids. CDR1 and CDR2 from the germline V gene are SGHDN and FVKESK. V lost 0 bases and J lost 8, with 7 bases in between. The CDR3 sequence is CASSQDFRGYTF. The CDR3 nucleotides read TGTGCCAGCAGCCAAGATTTTAGGGGCTACACCTTC.

This clonotype was counted at least ten times. The chain carries TRBV7-2 and TRBJ2-1; TRBD1 agrees at 9 bases. There are 18 residues in the CDR3. Trimming at V came to 3 bases and at J to 4 bases, leaving 13 bases not matched to a gene. Germline values: CDR1 SGHTA, CDR2 FQGNSA. DNA for the CDR3: TGTGCCAGCAGCTTTCCTTTAGACGGGACAGGGCAATACAATGAGCAGTTCTTC. Its protein is CASSFPLDGTGQYNEQFF.

The chain joins TRBV20-1 to TRBJ2-5; 8 bases map to TRBD2. V lost 5 bases and J lost 3; bases outside the gene matches: 5. This CDR3 has 13 residues. Germline V gene data show CDR1 as DFQATT and CDR2 as SNEGSKA (reference sequence). The CDR3 sequence is CSAGPGLEETQYF. In nucleotides, the CDR3 is TGCAGTGCTGGACCGGGACTAGAAGAGACCCAGTACTTC.

This clonotype was observed a few times. V and J are TRBV12-3 or TRBV12-4 and TRBJ1-3; no clear D. V lost 7 bases and J 3 bases, leaving 19 bases between the germline ends. The CDR3 length is 16 residues. For the CDR3, the DNA is TGTGCCAGCAACGCACAGTGGAAGGAGTTTGGAAACACCATATATTTT. It codes for CASNAQWKEFGNTIYF.

The chain uses TRBV4-1 and TRBJ2-3; 8 bases fit TRBD2. The CDR3 runs to 14 residues. Looked up from germline, CDR1 is MGHRA and CDR2 is YSYEKL. The V gene end was trimmed by 3 bases and the J gene end by 3 bases; junction bases not matched to a gene: 2. The CDR3 sequence is CASSHASGTDTQYF. DNA for the CDR3: TGCGCCAGCAGCCACGCTAGCGGGACAGATACGCAGTATTTT.

This clonotype came up a few times. V gene TRBV29-1 combines with J gene TRBJ2-3, with a tentative D call TRBD2 (6 bases). The CDR3 is 12 residues long. The V end was cut by 4 bases, the J end by 6 bases, with 11 bases between. The germline CDR1 and CDR2 sequences are SQVTM and ANQGSEA. The CDR3 spells CSVVTRRDTQYF. CDR3 coding DNA: TGCAGCGTTGTGACTAGAAGGGATACGCAGTATTTT.